This T cell receptor (beta chain) emerged from a study of shared clonotypes between healthy human individuals. The study's findings and limits: Sampling used blood alone; tissue repertoires probably differ.

After removal of 2 bases from V and 4 bases from J, the junction contained 5 bases not matched to a gene. The CDR3 has 15 amino acids. Measured with immunoSEQ multiplex PCR; TCRdb has only the in-frame clones, and not every one. The sample records approximately 2,200,000 clones, 90% to 95% being singletons. Terminally differentiated effector memory CD45RA+ cells were left out of the naive CD8 fraction, which was CD45RO-negative and positively selected for CCR7. Free of recent acute infections or vaccinations, the donors were healthy HIV-negative adults. Note on this clone: Its target is unknown.

The material sequenced was naive CD8+ T cells from PBMCs. This clonotype was sampled from a man between 18 and 35 years old in good health. Some clones in this sample may be carry-over from other donors' samples. The gene calls are TRBV5-3 and TRBJ2-1, with TRBD2 matching 8 bases. TRBV5-3 falls under the ORF class, with uncertain function. CDR3 amino acids: CARSFQRERYNEQFF. In DNA, the CDR3 is TGTGCCAGAAGCTTTCAGCGGGAGAGGTACAATGAGCAGTTCTTC.